These T cell receptor beta chains were read from a single sample in a study of response to subunit inactivated influenza vaccine. Using its own MiXCR run on the RT-PCR reads, TCRdb lists one record per CDR3 protein. The sample yields some 150,000 distinct CDR3 sequences, approximately 12% seen once. The same sample was also studied in work on T cells expressing NK-cell markers.

Sequencing was performed on CD8+ T cells sorted from PBMCs, taken approximately 12 days after vaccination. The receptors were gathered from a man aged 50 to 60 who received an inactivated influenza vaccine. Each CDR3 is given with its conserved first and last residue. The D gene is left open where the match is weak. Only part of the rows carry a size: once, few, many, or a class if the clone is expanded.

d_call	v_call	j_call	clone_size	cdr3_aa	cdr3_nt
TRBD2	TRBV5-1	TRBJ2-3	.	CASSYTSGGLDTQYF	TGCGCCAGCAGCTACACTAGCGGGGGGTTAGATACGCAGTATTTT
TRBD1	TRBV27	TRBJ1-3	many	CASSKTGFVGNTIYF	TGTGCCAGCAGCAAGACAGGGTTTGTTGGAAACACCATATATTTT
TRBD2	TRBV10-2	TRBJ2-3	few	CASSGLAGDDVNTDTQYF	TGCGCCAGCAGTGGACTAGCGGGAGACGATGTTAACACAGATACGCAGTATTTT
TRBD1	TRBV4-3	TRBJ1-1	.	CASSHTGGAGTEAFF	TGCGCCAGCAGCCACACAGGGGGCGCGGGCACTGAAGCTTTCTTT
TRBD1	TRBV7-9	TRBJ1-4	few	CASSSLTGGVGEKLFF	TGTGCCAGCAGCTCCTTGACAGGGGGCGTTGGTGAAAAACTGTTTTTT
.	TRBV7-9	TRBJ2-5	few	CASRASLGIRETQYF	TGTGCCAGCAGAGCCTCTCTGGGAATCCGGGAGACCCAGTACTTC
.	TRBV28	TRBJ2-3	few	CASSLLALEVPDTQYF	TGTGCCAGCAGTCTACTAGCTCTGGAGGTCCCAGATACGCAGTATTTT
.	TRBV24-1	TRBJ2-5	.	CATSDFPGPNGETQYF	TGTGCCACCAGTGATTTCCCCGGGCCCAACGGAGAGACCCAGTACTTC
TRBD1	TRBV20-1	TRBJ2-7	few	CSATPPGQGYSYEQYF	TGCAGTGCTACCCCTCCGGGACAGGGGTACTCCTACGAGCAGTACTTC
.	TRBV12-3/TRBV12-4	TRBJ1-1	.	CASSPRQENTEAFF	TGTGCCAGCAGTCCGCGACAGGAAAACACTGAAGCTTTCTTT
TRBD2	TRBV15	TRBJ2-7	.	CATGRGGGEQYF	TGTGCCACCGGCCGGGGGGGCGGCGAGCAGTACTTC
TRBD1	TRBV12-3/TRBV12-4	TRBJ2-3	.	CASRQGQGTDTQYF	TGTGCCAGCAGACAAGGACAGGGCACAGATACGCAGTATTTT
.	TRBV19	TRBJ2-7	.	CASSQDPSGEQYF	TGTGCCAGTAGTCAAGACCCGTCCGGCGAGCAGTACTTC
TRBD1	TRBV24-1	TRBJ2-5	few	CATSDFRDSQETQYF	TGTGCCACCAGTGATTTCCGGGACAGCCAAGAGACCCAGTACTTC
TRBD2	TRBV6-2/TRBV6-3	TRBJ2-1	few	CASSTGLGYNEQFF	TGTGCCAGCAGTACCGGACTAGGGTACAATGAGCAGTTCTTC
TRBD1	TRBV9	TRBJ1-5	many	CASSVSGGSNQPQHF	TGTGCCAGCAGCGTTTCAGGGGGGAGCAATCAGCCCCAGCATTTT
.	TRBV4-3	TRBJ2-3	few	CASSQVGGATDTQYF	TGCGCCAGCAGCCAAGTTGGGGGGGCAACAGATACGCAGTATTTT
.	TRBV12-3/TRBV12-4	TRBJ2-7	many	CASSPSPYEQYF	TGTGCCAGCAGTCCCTCCCCTTACGAGCAGTACTTC
TRBD2	TRBV4-1	TRBJ2-1	.	CASTGVKAGVLEQFF	TGCGCCAGCACCGGTGTTAAGGCGGGAGTACTTGAGCAGTTCTTC
TRBD1	TRBV10-2	TRBJ2-7	few	CASSVGTGGGEQYF	TGCGCCAGCAGTGTCGGGACAGGGGGTGGTGAGCAGTACTTC
TRBD2	TRBV20-1	TRBJ2-1	.	CSAPTSGRDWNEQFF	TGCAGTGCCCCGACTAGCGGGAGGGACTGGAATGAGCAGTTCTTC
TRBD2	TRBV18	TRBJ2-5	.	CASSPKDSGGTETQYF	TGTGCCAGCTCACCAAAGGATTCGGGAGGGACAGAGACCCAGTACTTC
TRBD1	TRBV19	TRBJ1-5	.	CASSPMGQLYQPQHF	TGTGCCAGTAGCCCTATGGGACAGCTATATCAGCCCCAGCATTTT
TRBD2	TRBV14	TRBJ2-1	.	CASSPLRASGRVRMDEQFF	TGTGCCAGCAGCCCATTAAGGGCTAGCGGGAGGGTCCGCATGGATGAGCAGTTCTTC
TRBD2	TRBV10-3	TRBJ2-3	many	CAISNPSGGYEDSTDTQYF	TGTGCCATCAGTAACCCTAGCGGGGGGTACGAAGACAGCACAGATACGCAGTATTTT
.	TRBV28	TRBJ2-7	.	CASSLTTLSSYEQYF	TGTGCCAGCAGTTTAACGACCTTGAGCTCCTACGAGCAGTACTTC
.	TRBV19	TRBJ2-7	few	CASSIIYFQTPYYEQYF	TGTGCCAGTAGTATAATTTACTTCCAAACCCCTTATTACGAGCAGTACTTC